This entry describes one TCR beta chain. As yet, its antigen is unknown. The sample comes from a study of a mutant IDH1 vaccine in newly diagnosed glioma. Study as a whole: Patients were pretreated with radiotherapy, temozolomide, or both, mostly both.

The time point is: week 35, safety follow-up. Alongside topical imiquimod, each dose of vaccine comprised 300 ug of mutant IDH1 20-mer peptide. Sequencing used immunoSEQ multiplex PCR; TCRdb keeps in-frame clones, though not all of them. The sample has 35,000 to 50,000 clones; approximately 83% are singletons. The specimen comprised PBMCs, sampled from a glioma patient whose treatment included an IDH1 peptide vaccine. The sequence derives from a woman aged 45-65 years with glioma.

The CDR3 DNA is TGCGCCAGCAGCGGAAGGGACTCCGGTTCGACGCAGTATTTT. Translating it yields CASSGRDSGSTQYF. This chain links TRBV5-1 with TRBJ2-3; D may be TRBD2 (6 bases). The V gene lost 4 bases and the J gene lost 9 bases, with 18 bases spanning the gap. The CDR3 is 14 residues long. Germline V CDR1 and CDR2: SGHRS, YFSETQ. The full variable domain, completed using reference TRBV5-1 and TRBJ2-3, is KAGVTQTPRYLIKTRGQQVTLSCSPISGHRSVSWYQQTPGQGLQFLFEYFSETQRNKGNFPGRFSGRQFSNSRSEMNVSTLELGDSALYLCASSGRDSGSTQYFGPGTRLTVL.